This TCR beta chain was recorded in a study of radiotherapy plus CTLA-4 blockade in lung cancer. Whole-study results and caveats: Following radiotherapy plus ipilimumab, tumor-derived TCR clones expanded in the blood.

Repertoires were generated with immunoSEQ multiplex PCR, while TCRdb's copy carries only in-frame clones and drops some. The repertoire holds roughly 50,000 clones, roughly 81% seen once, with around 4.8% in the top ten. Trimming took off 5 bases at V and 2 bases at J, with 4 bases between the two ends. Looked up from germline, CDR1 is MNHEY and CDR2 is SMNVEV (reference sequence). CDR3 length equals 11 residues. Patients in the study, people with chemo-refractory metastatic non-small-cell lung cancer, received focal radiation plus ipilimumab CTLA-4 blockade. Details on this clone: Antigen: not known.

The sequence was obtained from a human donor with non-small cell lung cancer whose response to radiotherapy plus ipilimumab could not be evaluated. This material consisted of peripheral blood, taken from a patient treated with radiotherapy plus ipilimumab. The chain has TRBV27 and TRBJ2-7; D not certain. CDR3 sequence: CASSNTYEQYF. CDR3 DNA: TGTGCCAGCAGTAACACCTACGAGCAGTACTTC.